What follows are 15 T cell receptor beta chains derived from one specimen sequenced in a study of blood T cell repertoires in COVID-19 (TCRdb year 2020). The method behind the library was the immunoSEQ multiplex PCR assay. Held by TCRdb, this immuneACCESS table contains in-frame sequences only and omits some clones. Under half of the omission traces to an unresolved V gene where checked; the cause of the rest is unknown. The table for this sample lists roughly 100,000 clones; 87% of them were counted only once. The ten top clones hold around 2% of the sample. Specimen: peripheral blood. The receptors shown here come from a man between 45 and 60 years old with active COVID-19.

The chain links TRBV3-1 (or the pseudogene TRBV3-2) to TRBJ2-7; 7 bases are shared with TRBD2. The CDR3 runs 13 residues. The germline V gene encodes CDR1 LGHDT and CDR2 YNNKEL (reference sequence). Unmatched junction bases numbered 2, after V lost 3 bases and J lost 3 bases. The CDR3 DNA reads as TGTGCCAGCAGCCACGGGACTATCTACGAGCAGTACTTC. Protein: CASSHGTIYEQYF.

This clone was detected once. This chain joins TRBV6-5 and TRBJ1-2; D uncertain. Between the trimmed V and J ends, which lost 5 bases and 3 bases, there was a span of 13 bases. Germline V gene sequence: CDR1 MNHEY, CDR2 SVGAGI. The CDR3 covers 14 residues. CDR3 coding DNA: TGTGCCAGCAGTCCAAATGGAGCGTACTATGGCTACACCTTC. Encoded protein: CASSPNGAYYGYTF.

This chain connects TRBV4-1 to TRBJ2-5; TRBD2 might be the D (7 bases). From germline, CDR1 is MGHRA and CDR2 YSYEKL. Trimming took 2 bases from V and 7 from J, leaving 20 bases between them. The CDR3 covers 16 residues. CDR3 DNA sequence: TGCGCCAGCAGCCAATTTGGGGGGGGCCCTGCCGGGACCCAGTACTTC. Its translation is CASSQFGGGPAGTQYF.

The CDR3 DNA sequence: TGTGCCAGCAGCCGAGGACTAGCGGGGGGCTACAATGAGCAGTTCTTC. Protein product: CASSRGLAGGYNEQFF. This chain uses TRBV3-1 (or the pseudogene TRBV3-2) with TRBJ2-1; 14 positions agree with TRBD2. Germline values: CDR1 LGHDT, CDR2 YNNKEL (reference sequence). This CDR3 contains 16 residues. With 4 bases clipped from V and 3 bases from J, the junction kept 2 bases outside the gene matches.

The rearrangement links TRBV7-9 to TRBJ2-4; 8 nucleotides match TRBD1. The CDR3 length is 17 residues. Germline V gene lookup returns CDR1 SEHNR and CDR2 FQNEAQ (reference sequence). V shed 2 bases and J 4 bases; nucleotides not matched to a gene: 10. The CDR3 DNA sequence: TGTGCCAGCAGCTTATCCGGGACAGGCGGGGTTAAAAACATTCAGTACTTC. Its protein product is CASSLSGTGGVKNIQYF.

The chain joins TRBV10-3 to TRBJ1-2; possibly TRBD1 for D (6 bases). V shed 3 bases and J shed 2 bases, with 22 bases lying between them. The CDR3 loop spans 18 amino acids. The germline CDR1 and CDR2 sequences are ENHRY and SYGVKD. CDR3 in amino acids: CAISDVIGEPGANYGYTF. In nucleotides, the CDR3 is TGTGCCATCAGTGATGTTATAGGTGAACCAGGGGCCAACTATGGCTACACCTTC.

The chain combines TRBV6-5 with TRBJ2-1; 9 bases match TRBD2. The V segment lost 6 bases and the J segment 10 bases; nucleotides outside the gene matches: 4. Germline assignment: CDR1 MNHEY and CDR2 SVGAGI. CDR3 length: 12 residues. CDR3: CASRQLAGEQFF. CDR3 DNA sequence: TGTGCCAGCAGACAACTAGCGGGCGAGCAGTTCTTC.

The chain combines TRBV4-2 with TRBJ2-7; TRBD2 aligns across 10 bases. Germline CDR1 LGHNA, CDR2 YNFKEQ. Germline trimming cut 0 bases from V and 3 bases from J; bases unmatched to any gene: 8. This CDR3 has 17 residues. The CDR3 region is CASSQDLSQRGGYEQYF. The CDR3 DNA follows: TGTGCCAGCAGCCAAGATCTCAGCCAGCGGGGGGGCTACGAGCAGTACTTC.

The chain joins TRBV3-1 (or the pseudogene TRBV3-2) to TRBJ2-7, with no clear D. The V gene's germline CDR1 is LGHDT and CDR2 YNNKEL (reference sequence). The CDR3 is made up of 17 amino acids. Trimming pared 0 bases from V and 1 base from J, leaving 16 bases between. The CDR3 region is CASSQEYISSTSYEQYF. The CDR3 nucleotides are TGTGCCAGCAGCCAAGAGTATATATCCAGTACATCCTACGAGCAGTACTTC.

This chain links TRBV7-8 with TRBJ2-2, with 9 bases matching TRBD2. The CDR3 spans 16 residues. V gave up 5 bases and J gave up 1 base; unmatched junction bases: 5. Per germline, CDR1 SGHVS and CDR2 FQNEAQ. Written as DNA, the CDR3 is TGTGCCAGCAGCCGCCTAGCGGGGCGGAACACCGGGGAGCTGTTTTTT. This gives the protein CASSRLAGRNTGELFF.

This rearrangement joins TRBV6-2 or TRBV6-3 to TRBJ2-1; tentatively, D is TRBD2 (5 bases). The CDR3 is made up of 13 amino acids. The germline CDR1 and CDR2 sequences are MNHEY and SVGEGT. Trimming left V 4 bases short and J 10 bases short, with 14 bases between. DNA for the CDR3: TGTGCCAGCAGTTGGACCCTCGGGATAGAGCAGTTCTTC. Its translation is CASSWTLGIEQFF.

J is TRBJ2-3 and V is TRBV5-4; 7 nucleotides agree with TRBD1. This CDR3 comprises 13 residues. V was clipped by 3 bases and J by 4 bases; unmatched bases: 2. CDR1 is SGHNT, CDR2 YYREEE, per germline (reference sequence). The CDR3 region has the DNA TGTGCCAGCAGCTATACAGGGGCAGATACGCAGTATTTT. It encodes CASSYTGADTQYF.

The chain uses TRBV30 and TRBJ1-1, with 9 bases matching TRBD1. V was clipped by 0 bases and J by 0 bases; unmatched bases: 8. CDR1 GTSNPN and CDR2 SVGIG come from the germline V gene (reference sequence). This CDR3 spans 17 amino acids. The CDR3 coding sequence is TGTGCCTGGAGTGTGGGACAGGGTATTCTCATGAACACTGAAGCTTTCTTT. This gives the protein CAWSVGQGILMNTEAFF. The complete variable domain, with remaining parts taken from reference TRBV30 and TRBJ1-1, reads SQTIHQWPATLVQPVGSPLSLECTVEGTSNPNLYWYRQAAGRGLQLLFYSVGIGQISSEVPQNLSASRPQDRQFILSSKKLLLSDSGFYLCAWSVGQGILMNTEAFFGQGTRLTVV.

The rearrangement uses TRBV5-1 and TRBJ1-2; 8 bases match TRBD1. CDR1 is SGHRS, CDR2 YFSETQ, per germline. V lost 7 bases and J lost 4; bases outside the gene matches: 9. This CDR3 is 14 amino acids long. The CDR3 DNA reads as TGCGCCAGCGCACAAGGACAGGGCGGCTATGGCTACACCTTC. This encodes CASAQGQGGYGYTF.

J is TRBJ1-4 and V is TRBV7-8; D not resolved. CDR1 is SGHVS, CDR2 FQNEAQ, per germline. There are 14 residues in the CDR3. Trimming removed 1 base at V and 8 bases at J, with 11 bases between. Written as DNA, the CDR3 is TGTGCCAGCAGCTTAGGAGGGTTGGGGGAAAAACTGTTTTTT. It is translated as CASSLGGLGEKLFF. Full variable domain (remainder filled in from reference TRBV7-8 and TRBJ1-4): GAGVSQSPRYKVAKRGQDVALRCDPISGHVSLFWYQQALGQGPEFLTYFQNEAQLDKSGLPSDRFFAERPEGSVSTLKIQRTQQEDSAVYLCASSLGGLGEKLFFGSGTQLSVL.